The TCR beta chain under discussion was sequenced for a study of shared clonotypes between healthy human individuals. In the case of this clone: Its antigen is still unknown.

The repertoire was sequenced with immunoSEQ multiplex PCR; TCRdb's copy has only in-frame clones and lacks some. Of roughly 110,000 clones listed, under 70% are singletons. The study, taken as a whole, reports: The four-donor shared clonotypes exceeded non-shared clonotypes in generation probability, with non-shared ones scoring lower. Although depth was large, rarefaction showed that sequencing of the sorted subsets was incomplete.

Among the donors, all were Caucasian adults who lived in Nashville, Tennessee. J gave up 3 bases and V 0 bases, and 5 bases lay outside the gene matches. Germline V gives CDR1 SGHRS, CDR2 YFSETQ. The CDR3 has 17 amino acids. Material for sequencing was memory CD8+ T cells sorted from blood. As to subset: CD45RO+ cells pooled with CCR7-negative TemRA cells. The rearrangement joins TRBV5-1 to TRBJ2-3, with 12 nucleotides matching TRBD2. The sequence was obtained from a woman aged 30 to 39 in good health. In nucleotides, the CDR3 is TGCGCCAGCAGCTTGGATCTAGCGGGAGGGCCGACAGATACGCAGTATTTT. Amino acids: CASSLDLAGGPTDTQYF.